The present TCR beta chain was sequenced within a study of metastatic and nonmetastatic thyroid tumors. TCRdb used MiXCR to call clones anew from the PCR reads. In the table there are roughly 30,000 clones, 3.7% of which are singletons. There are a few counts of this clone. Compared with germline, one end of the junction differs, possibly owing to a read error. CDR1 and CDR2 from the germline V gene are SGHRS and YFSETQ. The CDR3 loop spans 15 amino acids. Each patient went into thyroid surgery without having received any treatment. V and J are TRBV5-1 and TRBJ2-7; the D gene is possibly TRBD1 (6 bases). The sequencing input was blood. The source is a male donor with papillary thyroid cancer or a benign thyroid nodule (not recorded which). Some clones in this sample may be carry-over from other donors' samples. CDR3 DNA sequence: TGCGCCAGCAGCTTGAGACAGGACTGGCCCTACGAGCAGCACTTC. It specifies CASSLRQDWPYEQHF.